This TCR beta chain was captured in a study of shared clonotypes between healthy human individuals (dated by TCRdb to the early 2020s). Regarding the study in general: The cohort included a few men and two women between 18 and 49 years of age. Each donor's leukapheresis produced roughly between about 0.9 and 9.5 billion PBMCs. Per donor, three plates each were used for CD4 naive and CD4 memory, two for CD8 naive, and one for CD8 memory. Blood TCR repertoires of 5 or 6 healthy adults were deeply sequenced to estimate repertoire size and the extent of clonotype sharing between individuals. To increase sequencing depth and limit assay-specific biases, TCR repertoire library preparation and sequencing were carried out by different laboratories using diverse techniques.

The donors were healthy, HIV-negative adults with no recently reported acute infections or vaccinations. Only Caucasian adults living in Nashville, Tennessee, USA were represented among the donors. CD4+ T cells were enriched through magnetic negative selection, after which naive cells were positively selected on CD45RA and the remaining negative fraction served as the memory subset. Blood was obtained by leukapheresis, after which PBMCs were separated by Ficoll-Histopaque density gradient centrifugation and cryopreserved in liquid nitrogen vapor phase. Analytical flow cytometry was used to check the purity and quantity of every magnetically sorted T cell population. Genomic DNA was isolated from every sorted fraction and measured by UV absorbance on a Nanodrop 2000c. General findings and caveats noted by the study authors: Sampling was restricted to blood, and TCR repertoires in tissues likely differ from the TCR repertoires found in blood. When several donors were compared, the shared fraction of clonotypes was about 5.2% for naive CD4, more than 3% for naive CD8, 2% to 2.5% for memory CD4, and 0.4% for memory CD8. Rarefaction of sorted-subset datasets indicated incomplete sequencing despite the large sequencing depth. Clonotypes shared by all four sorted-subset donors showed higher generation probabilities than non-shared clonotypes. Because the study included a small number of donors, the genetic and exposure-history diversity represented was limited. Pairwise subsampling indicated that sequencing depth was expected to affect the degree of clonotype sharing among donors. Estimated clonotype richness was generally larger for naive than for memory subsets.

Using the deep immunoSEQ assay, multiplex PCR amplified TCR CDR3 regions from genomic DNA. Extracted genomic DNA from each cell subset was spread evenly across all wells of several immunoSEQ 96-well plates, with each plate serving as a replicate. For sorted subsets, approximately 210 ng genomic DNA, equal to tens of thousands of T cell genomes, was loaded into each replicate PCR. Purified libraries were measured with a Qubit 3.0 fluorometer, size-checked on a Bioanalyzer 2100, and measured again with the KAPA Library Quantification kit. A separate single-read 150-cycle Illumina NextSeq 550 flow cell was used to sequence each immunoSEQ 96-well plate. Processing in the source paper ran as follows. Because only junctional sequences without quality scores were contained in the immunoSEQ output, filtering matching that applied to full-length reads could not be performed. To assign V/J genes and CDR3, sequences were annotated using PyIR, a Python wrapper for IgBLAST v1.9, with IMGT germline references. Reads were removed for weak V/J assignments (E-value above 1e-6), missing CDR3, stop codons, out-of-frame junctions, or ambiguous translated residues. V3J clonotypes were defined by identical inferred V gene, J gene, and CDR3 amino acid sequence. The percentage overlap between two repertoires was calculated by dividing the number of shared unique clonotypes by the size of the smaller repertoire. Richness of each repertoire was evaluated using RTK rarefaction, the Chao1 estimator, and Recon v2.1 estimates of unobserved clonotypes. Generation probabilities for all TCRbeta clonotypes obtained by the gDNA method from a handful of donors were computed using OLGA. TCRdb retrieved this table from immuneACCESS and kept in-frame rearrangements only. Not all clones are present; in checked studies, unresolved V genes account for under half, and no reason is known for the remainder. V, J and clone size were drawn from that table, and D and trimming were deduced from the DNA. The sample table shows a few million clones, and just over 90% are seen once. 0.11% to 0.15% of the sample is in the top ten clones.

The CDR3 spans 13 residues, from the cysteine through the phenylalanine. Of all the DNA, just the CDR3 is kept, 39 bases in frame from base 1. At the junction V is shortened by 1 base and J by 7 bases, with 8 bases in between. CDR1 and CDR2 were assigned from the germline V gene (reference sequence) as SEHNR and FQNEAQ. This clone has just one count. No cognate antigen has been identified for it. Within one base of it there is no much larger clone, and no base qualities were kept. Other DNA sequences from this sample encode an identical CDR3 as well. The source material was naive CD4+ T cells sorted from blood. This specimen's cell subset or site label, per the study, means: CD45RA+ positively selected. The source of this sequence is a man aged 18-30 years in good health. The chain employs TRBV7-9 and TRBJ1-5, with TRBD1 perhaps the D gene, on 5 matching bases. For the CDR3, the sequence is CASSLVGGQPQHF. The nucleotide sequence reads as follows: TGTGCCAGCAGCTTAGTGGGGGGACAGCCCCAGCATTTT.